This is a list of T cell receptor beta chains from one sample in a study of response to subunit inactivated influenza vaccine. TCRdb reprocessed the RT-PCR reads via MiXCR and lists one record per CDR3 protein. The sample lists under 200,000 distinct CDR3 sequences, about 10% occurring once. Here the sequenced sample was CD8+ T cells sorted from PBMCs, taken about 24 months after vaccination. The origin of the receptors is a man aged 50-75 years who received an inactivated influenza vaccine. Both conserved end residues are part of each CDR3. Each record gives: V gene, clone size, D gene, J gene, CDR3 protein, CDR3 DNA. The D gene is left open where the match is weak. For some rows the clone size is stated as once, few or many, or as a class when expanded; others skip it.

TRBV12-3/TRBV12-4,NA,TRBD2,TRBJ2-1,CASSYGTSGTSSYNEQFF,TGTGCCAGCAGTTACGGGACTAGCGGGACCAGCTCCTACAATGAGCAGTTCTTC
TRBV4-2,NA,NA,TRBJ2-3,CASSQGTGLDTQYF,TGTGCCAGCAGCCAGGGTACAGGGTTAGATACGCAGTATTTT
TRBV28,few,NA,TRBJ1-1,CASSLLQGGTEAFF,TGTGCCAGCAGTTTGCTACAGGGTGGCACTGAAGCTTTCTTT
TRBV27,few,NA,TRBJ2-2,CASSLYRNTGELFF,TGTGCCAGCAGTTTGTACAGGAACACCGGGGAGCTGTTTTTT
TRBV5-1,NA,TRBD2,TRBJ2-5,CASRTLAASQETQYF,TGCGCCAGCAGGACCCTAGCGGCATCCCAAGAGACCCAGTACTTC
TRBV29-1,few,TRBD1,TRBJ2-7,CSVEGQTSYEQYF,TGCAGCGTTGAGGGACAGACTTCCTACGAGCAGTACTTC
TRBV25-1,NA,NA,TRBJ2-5,CASSDSQGHETQYF,TGTGCCAGCAGTGATTCGCAGGGCCACGAGACCCAGTACTTC
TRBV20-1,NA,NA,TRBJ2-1,CCARDLGGGRYNEQFF,TGCTGCGCTAGAGATCTAGGGGGAGGCCGCTACAATGAGCAGTTCTTC
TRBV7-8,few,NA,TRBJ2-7,CASSGTSSPYEQYF,TGTGCCAGCAGCGGTACTAGCAGCCCCTACGAGCAGTACTTC
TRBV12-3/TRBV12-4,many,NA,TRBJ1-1,CASSPTGYSEAFF,TGTGCCAGCAGCCCGACCGGGTATTCTGAAGCTTTCTTT
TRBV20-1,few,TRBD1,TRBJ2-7,CSAMTGGSYEQYF,TGCAGTGCTATGACAGGGGGCTCCTACGAGCAGTACTTC
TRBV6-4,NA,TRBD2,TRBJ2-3,CTRYAPGLAGVGTDTQYF,TGTACCCGCTACGCACCGGGACTAGCGGGAGTTGGTACAGATACGCAGTATTTT
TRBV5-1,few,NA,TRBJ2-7,CASSLETGPSYEQYF,TGCGCCAGCAGCTTGGAGACAGGTCCGTCCTACGAGCAGTACTTC
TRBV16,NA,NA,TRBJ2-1,CASSKSHNEQFF,TGTGCCAGCAGCAAGTCCCACAATGAGCAGTTCTTC
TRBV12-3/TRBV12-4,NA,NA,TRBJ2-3,CASSKRDRSTDTQYF,TGTGCCAGCAGTAAGCGGGACAGGAGCACAGATACGCAGTATTTT
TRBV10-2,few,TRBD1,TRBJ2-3,CASSWTGWEDTQYF,TGCGCCAGCAGCTGGACAGGGTGGGAAGATACGCAGTATTTT
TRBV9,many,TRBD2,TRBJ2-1,CASSPWTSGSSYNEQFF,TGTGCCAGCAGCCCTTGGACTAGCGGGAGCTCCTACAATGAGCAGTTCTTC
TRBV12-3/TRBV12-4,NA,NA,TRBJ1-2,CASSSLSGGYTF,TGTGCCAGCAGTTCGCTATCGGGGGGCTACACCTTC
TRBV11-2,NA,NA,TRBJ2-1,CASSSTRSSYNEQFF,TGTGCCAGCAGCTCCACCCGTAGCTCCTACAATGAGCAGTTCTTC
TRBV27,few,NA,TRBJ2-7,CASSASSSYEQYF,TGTGCCAGCAGTGCGTCGAGCTCCTACGAGCAGTACTTC
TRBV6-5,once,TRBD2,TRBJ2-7,CASSLNLAGGSYEQYF,TGTGCCAGCAGTTTAAATCTAGCGGGGGGCTCCTACGAGCAGTACTTC
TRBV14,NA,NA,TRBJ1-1,CASSRRSVRAEAFF,TGTGCCAGCAGCCGAAGGTCGGTCCGCGCTGAAGCTTTCTTT
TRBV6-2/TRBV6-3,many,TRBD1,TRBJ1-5,CASSNDRGQGQPQHF,TGTGCCAGCAGTAACGACAGGGGGCAGGGTCAGCCCCAGCATTTT
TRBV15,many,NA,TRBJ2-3,CATSREGDKSPTDTQYF,TGTGCCACCAGCAGAGAGGGAGACAAGTCCCCCACAGATACGCAGTATTTT
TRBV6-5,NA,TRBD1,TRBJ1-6,CASSSTGGSGNSPLHF,TGTGCCAGCAGTTCCACAGGGGGCAGTGGTAATTCACCCCTCCACTTT
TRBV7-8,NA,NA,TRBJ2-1,CASSFVLASPWGEQFF,TGTGCCAGCAGCTTTGTTCTAGCGTCTCCTTGGGGGGAGCAGTTCTTC
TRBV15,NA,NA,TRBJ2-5,CATSRWADDEETQYF,TGTGCCACCAGCAGATGGGCGGACGATGAAGAGACCCAGTACTTC
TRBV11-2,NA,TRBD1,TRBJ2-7,CASRKDTGGVYEQYF,TGTGCCAGCAGGAAAGATACAGGGGGCGTTTACGAGCAGTACTTC
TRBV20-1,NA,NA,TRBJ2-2,CSARDFKNTGELFF,TGCAGTGCGCGGGACTTCAAAAACACCGGGGAGCTGTTTTTT
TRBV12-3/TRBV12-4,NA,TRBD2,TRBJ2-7,CASSLERGYEQYF,TGTGCCAGCAGTTTAGAGCGGGGTTACGAGCAGTACTTC
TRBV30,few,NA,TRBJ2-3,CAWSVSWDTDTQYF,TGTGCCTGGAGTGTCTCGTGGGACACAGATACGCAGTATTTT
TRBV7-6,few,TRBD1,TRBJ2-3,CASSLWTGDITDTQYF,TGTGCCAGCAGCTTGTGGACAGGGGATATCACAGATACGCAGTATTTT
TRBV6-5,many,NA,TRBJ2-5,CASSYDAGQETQYF,TGTGCCAGCAGTTACGACGCGGGACAAGAGACCCAGTACTTC
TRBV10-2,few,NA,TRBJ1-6,CASSEYREHSPLHF,TGCGCCAGCAGTGAGTACAGGGAGCATTCACCCCTCCACTTT
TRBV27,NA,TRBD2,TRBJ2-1,CASSFPPSLAGYNEQFF,TGTGCCAGCAGTTTCCCCCCCTCACTAGCGGGGTACAATGAGCAGTTCTTC
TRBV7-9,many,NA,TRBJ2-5,CASSLGDLWAQETQYF,TGTGCCAGCAGCTTAGGGGATCTGTGGGCCCAAGAGACCCAGTACTTC
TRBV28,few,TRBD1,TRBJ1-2,CASSNTGQGAWYGYTF,TGTGCCAGCAGTAATACGGGACAGGGGGCTTGGTATGGCTACACCTTC
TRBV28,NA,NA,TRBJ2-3,CASSLVDMRVSDTQYF,TGTGCCAGCAGTTTGGTGGATATGCGGGTCTCAGATACGCAGTATTTT
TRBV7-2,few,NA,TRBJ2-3,CASSLYRDVDTQYF,TGTGCCAGCAGCTTATACCGGGACGTAGATACGCAGTATTTT
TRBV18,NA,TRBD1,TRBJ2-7,CASSPTFGTDFYEQYF,TGTGCCAGCTCACCTACGTTCGGGACAGACTTCTACGAGCAGTACTTC
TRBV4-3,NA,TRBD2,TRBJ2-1,CASSQSGTTLNEQFF,TGCGCCAGCAGCCAATCCGGGACTACCCTTAATGAGCAGTTCTTC
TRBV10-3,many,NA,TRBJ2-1,CAISTPGVRQNEQFF,TGTGCCATCAGTACCCCGGGGGTACGTCAAAATGAGCAGTTCTTC
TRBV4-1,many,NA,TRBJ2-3,CASSHRQSTDTQYF,TGCGCCAGCAGCCACAGACAGAGCACAGATACGCAGTATTTT
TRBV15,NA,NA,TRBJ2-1,CATSRDFSGEQFF,TGTGCCACCAGCAGAGACTTTAGCGGAGAGCAGTTCTTC
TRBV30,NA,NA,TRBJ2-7,CALGVSARGEQYF,TGTGCCCTGGGCGTCTCGGCTCGGGGCGAGCAGTACTTC
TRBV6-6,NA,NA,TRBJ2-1,CASSSASPEQFF,TGTGCCAGCAGCTCTGCTAGTCCTGAGCAGTTCTTC
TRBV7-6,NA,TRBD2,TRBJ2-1,CASSLLGLAGDNEQFF,TGTGCCAGCAGCTTATTAGGGTTAGCGGGAGACAATGAGCAGTTCTTC
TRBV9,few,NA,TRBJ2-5,CASSVQGTKETQYF,TGTGCCAGCAGCGTACAGGGAACCAAAGAGACCCAGTACTTC
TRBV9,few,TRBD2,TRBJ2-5,CASSVGGGLQETQYF,TGTGCCAGCAGCGTAGGGGGAGGGCTCCAAGAGACCCAGTACTTC
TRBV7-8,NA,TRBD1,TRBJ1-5,CASSLSAGQGIQPQHF,TGTGCCAGCAGCTTAAGTGCGGGACAGGGAATTCAGCCCCAGCATTTT
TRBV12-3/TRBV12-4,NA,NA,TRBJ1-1,CATTPGGNTEAFF,TGTGCCACCACCCCCGGGGGGAACACTGAAGCTTTCTTT
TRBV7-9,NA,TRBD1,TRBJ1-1,CASSPRQGVWTEAFF,TGTGCCAGCAGCCCCCGCCAGGGGGTATGGACTGAAGCTTTCTTT
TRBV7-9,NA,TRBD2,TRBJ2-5,CASSSPGLAAQETQYF,TGTGCCAGCAGCTCGCCGGGACTAGCGGCGCAAGAGACCCAGTACTTC